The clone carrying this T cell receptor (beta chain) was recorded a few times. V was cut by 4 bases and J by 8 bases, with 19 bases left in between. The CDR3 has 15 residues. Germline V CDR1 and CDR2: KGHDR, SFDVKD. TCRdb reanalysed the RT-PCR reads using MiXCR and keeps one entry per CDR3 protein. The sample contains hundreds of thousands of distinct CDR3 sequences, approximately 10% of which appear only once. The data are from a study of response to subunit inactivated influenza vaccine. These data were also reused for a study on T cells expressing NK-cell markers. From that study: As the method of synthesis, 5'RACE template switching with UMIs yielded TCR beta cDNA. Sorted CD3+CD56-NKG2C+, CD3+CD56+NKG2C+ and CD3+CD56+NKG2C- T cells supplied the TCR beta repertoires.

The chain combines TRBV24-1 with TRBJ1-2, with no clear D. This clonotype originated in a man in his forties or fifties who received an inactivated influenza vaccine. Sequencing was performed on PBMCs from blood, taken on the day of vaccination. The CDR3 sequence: CATSDSIDKGLGYTF. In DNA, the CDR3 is TGTGCCACCAGTGACAGTATTGACAAAGGGCTGGGCTACACCTTC.